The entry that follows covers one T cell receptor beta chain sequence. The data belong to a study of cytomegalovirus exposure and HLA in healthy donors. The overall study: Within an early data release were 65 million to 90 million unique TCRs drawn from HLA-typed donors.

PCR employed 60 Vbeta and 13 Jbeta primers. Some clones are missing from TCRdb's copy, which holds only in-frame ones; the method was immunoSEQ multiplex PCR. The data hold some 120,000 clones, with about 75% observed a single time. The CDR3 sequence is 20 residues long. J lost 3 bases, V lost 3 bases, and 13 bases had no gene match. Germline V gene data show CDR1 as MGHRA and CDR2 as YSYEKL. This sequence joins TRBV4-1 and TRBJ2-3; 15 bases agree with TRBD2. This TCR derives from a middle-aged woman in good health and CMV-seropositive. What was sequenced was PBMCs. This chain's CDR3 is CASSHPGLAGGPRETDTQYF. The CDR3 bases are TGCGCCAGCAGCCACCCAGGACTAGCGGGGGGGCCAAGGGAGACAGATACGCAGTATTTT.